This T cell receptor (beta chain) was retrieved from a study of T cell responses to AZD1222 COVID-19 vaccine. Broader study findings: Spike was spanned by vaccine-associated CD4 TCRs, which were dominant at 160-218 and 743-854. Only a handful of AZD1222 recipients tested seropositive at baseline. Most donors were white British and more were female, and clonal diversity was possibly underestimated.

Sequenced by immunoSEQ multiplex PCR; TCRdb stores in-frame clones only, minus some. The sample lists about 150,000 clones, about 91% occurring once. The CDR3 totals 11 residues. Per the germline V gene, CDR1 is SQVTM and CDR2 is ANQGSEA. The ends lost 4 bases at V and 7 bases at J; junction bases unmatched: 4. This clone has just a few counts. Antigen specificity is unknown. The chain uses TRBV29-1 and TRBJ2-7, with 7 nucleotides matching TRBD1. The starting material was peripheral blood, obtained on day 0 of AZD1222 vaccination. This TCR derives from an adult in good health. The CDR3 reads CSVGTGGEQYF. DNA for the CDR3: TGCAGCGTTGGGACAGGTGGTGAGCAGTACTTC.